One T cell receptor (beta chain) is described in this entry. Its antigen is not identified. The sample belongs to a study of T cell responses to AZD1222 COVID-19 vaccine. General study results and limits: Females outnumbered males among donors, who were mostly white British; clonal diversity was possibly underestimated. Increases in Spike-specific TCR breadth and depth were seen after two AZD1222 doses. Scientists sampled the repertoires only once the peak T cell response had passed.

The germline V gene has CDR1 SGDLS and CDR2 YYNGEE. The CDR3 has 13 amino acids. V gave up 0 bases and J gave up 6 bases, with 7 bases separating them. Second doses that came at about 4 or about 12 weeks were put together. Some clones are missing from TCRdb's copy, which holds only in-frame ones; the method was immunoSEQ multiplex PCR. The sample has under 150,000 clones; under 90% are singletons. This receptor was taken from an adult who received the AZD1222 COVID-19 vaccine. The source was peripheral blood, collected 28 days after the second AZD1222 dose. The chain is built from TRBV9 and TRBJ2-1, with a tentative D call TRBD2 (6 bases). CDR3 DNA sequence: TGTGCCAGCAGCGTAGCGGGAGCCAATGAGCAGTTCTTC. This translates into CASSVAGANEQFF.